What follows are 9 T cell receptor beta chains derived from one specimen sequenced in a study of cytomegalovirus exposure and HLA in healthy donors. With 60 Vbeta and 13 Jbeta primers, the PCR was carried out. Here immunoSEQ multiplex PCR was the method, and the copy in TCRdb shows in-frame clones only, minus some. Among roughly 150,000 clones, about three quarters were seen once, and the ten largest hold 10%. Material for sequencing was PBMCs. The source is a man aged 25-40 years in good health and CMV-seropositive.

CDR3: CASVSMGQGARYEQYF. In DNA form, the CDR3 reads TGTGCCAGCGTTTCGATGGGGCAGGGGGCACGCTACGAGCAGTACTTC. The rearrangement joins TRBV27 to TRBJ2-7, with TRBD1 matching over 8 bases. This CDR3 spans 16 amino acids. V lost 8 bases, J lost 3 bases, and 15 bases stayed unmatched. Germline values: CDR1 MNHEY, CDR2 SMNVEV (reference sequence).

CDR3 DNA sequence: TGTGCCAGCAGCCCGGGTGCCCAAAGGGGGGAGACCCAGTACTTC. This encodes CASSPGAQRGETQYF. The chain carries TRBV5-8 and TRBJ2-5; the D gene is possibly TRBD1 (6 bases). Trimming pared 4 bases from V and 5 bases from J, leaving 18 bases between. This CDR3 region has 15 residues. Germline CDR1 is SGHTS and CDR2 is YDEGEE.

This clone has more than one count but fewer than ten. The J gene is TRBJ2-7, the V gene TRBV28; 10 bases are a match to TRBD2. The CDR3 is 15 amino acids. Trimming at V came to 3 bases and at J to 4 bases, leaving 6 bases not matched to a gene. The V gene's germline CDR1 is MDHEN and CDR2 SYDVKM. The CDR3 DNA reads as TGTGCCAGCAGTTTGGGGCTAGCGGGAGCTTACGAGCAGTACTTC. Amino acids: CASSLGLAGAYEQYF. Full variable domain (missing parts from reference TRBV28 and TRBJ2-7): DVKVTQSSRYLVKRTGEKVFLECVQDMDHENMFWYRQDPGLGLRLIYFSYDVKMKEKGDIPEGYSVSREKKERFSLILESASTNQTSMYLCASSLGLAGAYEQYFGPGTRLTVT.

V and J are TRBV11-2 and TRBJ2-5; TRBD1 is a possible D gene (6 bases). Matching the DNA end better, TRBJ2-7 makes the J call doubtful. Germline V gene lookup returns CDR1 SGHAT and CDR2 FQNNGV. This CDR3 has 14 amino acids. In DNA form, the CDR3 reads TGTGCCAGCAGACAGGACAGAACCTCCTACGAGCAGTACTTC. Its translation: CASRQDRTSYEQYF.

The sample holds a few counts of this clone. V gene TRBV27 combines with J gene TRBJ1-1; possibly TRBD1 for D (5 bases). There are 14 residues in the CDR3. In germline, CDR1 is MNHEY, CDR2 SMNVEV (reference sequence). V dropped 8 bases and J dropped 1 base, with 14 bases sitting between them. In nucleotides, the CDR3 is TGTGCCAGCCAAGTCAGCGGGGGGAACACTGAAGCTTTCTTT. This translates into CASQVSGGNTEAFF.

J is TRBJ2-7 and V is TRBV18; a weak D match, TRBD2 (6 bases). V was trimmed by 3 bases and J by 4 bases, leaving 13 bases between them. The CDR3 runs to 14 residues. Germline lookup yields CDR1 KGHSH and CDR2 LQKENI. CDR3 sequence reads: CASSPLGTLYEQYF. CDR3 coding DNA: TGTGCCAGCTCACCCCTCGGGACTCTTTACGAGCAGTACTTC.

This rearrangement joins TRBV30 to TRBJ1-2; TRBD1 is a possible D gene (5 bases). This CDR3 is 12 amino acids long. The germline CDR1 and CDR2 sequences are GTSNPN and SVGIG (reference sequence). Deletions cut 2 bases from V and 4 bases from J, with 8 bases between. The CDR3 bases are TGTGCCTGGAGTTCCACAGGCTATGGCTACACCTTC. The encoded protein is CAWSSTGYGYTF.

This chain connects TRBV13 to TRBJ2-5, with a weak D call TRBD2 (5 bases). CDR3 length: 13 amino acids. V shed 7 bases and J shed 11 bases, with 20 bases lying between them. Germline CDR1 PRHDT, CDR2 FYEKMQ (reference sequence). DNA of the CDR3: TGTGCCAGCAATACGGGGTCCTTAGGAGAGCAGTACTTC. It encodes CASNTGSLGEQYF.

V usage is TRBV20-1 and J usage is TRBJ2-7; D remains ambiguous. Germline V CDR1 and CDR2: DFQATT, SNEGSKA (reference sequence). The V end lost 3 bases, the J end lost 5 bases, and 8 bases lay between the germline ends. The CDR3 is made up of 11 amino acids. The chain's CDR3 is CSASSADEQYF. Here the CDR3 DNA reads TGCAGTGCTAGTTCGGCGGACGAGCAGTACTTC.